Given below is one TCR beta chain in context. The antigen is not known. Profiled with immunoSEQ multiplex PCR; TCRdb holds only in-frame clones, not every one. The table includes approximately 57,000 clones, around nine tenths detected once. This sample was included in a study of OX40 agonist ivuxolimab in advanced cancers. Study background: The patients got ivuxolimab, which is an agonistic anti-OX40 (CD134) antibody. The study's findings and limits: Low normalized clonal expansion also occurred in some nonresponding patients.

The sequence came from an adult with an advanced solid tumor such as melanoma, head and neck, liver or kidney cancer. The sample was CD4+ or CD8+ T cells sorted from blood, taken in a trial of the OX40 agonist ivuxolimab.

The CDR3 region is CASVRWGNEQFF. Here the CDR3 DNA reads TGTGCCAGTGTTCGGTGGGGCAATGAGCAGTTCTTC. This chain joins TRBV6-5 and TRBJ2-1; D unresolved. The ends were cut back, 9 bases at V and 6 bases at J, with 12 bases in the middle. The CDR3 runs to 12 residues. The V gene's germline CDR1 is MNHEY and CDR2 SVGAGI.